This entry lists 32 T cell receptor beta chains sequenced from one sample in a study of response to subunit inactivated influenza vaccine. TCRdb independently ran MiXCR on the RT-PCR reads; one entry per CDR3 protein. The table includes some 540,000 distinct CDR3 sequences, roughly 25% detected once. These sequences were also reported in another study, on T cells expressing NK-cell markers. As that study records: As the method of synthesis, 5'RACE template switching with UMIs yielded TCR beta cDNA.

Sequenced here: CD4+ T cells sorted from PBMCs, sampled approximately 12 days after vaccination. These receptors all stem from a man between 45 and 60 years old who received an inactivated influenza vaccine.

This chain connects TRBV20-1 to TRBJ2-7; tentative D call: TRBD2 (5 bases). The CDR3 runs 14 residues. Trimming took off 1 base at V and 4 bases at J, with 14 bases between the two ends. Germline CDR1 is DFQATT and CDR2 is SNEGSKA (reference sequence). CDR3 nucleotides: TGCAGTGCTAGAGGTCTGTTGGGCGGGTACGAGCAGTACTTC. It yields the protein CSARGLLGGYEQYF.

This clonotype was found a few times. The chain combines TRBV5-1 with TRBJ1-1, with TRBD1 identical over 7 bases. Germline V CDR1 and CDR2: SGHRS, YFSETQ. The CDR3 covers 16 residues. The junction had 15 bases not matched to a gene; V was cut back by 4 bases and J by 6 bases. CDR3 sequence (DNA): TGCGCCAGCAGCCCCGGATCAGGGGGGCTTACCTCTGAAGCTTTCTTT. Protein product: CASSPGSGGLTSEAFF.

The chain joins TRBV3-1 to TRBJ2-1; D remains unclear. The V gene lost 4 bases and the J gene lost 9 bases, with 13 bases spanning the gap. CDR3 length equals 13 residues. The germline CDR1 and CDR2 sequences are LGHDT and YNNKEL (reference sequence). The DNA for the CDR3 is TGTGCCAGCAGCCGATCCTCCTTTTTTGAGCAGTTCTTC. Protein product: CASSRSSFFEQFF.

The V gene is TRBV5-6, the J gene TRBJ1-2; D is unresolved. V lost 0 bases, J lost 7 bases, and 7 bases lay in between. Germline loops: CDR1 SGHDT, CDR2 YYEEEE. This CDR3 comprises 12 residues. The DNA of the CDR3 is TGTGCCAGCAGCTTGGCCCAGGCTGGCTACACCTTC. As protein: CASSLAQAGYTF.

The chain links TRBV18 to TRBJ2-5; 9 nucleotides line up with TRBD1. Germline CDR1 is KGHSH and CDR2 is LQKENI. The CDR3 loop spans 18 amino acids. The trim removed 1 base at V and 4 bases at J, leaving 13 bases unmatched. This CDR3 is CASSPRPDPGQGRETQYF. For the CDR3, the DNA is TGTGCCAGCTCACCACGCCCGGATCCGGGACAGGGTCGAGAGACCCAGTACTTC.

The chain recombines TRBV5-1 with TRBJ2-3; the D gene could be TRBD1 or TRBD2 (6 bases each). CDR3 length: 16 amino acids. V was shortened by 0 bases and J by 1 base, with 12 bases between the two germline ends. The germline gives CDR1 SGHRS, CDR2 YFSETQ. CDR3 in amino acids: CASSLDPGAGTDTQYF. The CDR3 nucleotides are TGCGCCAGCAGCTTGGATCCGGGGGCCGGCACAGATACGCAGTATTTT.

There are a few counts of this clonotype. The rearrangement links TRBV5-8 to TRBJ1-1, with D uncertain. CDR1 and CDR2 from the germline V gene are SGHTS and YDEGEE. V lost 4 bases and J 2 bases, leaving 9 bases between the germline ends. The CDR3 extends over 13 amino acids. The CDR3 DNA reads TGTGCCAGCAGCCACGGGGTCAACACTGAAGCTTTCTTT. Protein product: CASSHGVNTEAFF. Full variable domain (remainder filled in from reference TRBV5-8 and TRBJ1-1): EAGVTQSPTHLIKTRGQQATLRCSPISGHTSVYWYQQALGLGLQFLLWYDEGEERNRGNFPPRFSGRQFPNYSSELNVNALELEDSALYLCASSHGVNTEAFFGQGTRLTVV.

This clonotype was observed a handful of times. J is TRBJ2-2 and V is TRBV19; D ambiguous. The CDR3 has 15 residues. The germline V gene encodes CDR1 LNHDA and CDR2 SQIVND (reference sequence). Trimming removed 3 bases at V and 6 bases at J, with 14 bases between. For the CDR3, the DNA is TGTGCCAGTAGTATGGAAAGGGCCGGCGCCGGGGAGCTGTTTTTT. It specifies CASSMERAGAGELFF.

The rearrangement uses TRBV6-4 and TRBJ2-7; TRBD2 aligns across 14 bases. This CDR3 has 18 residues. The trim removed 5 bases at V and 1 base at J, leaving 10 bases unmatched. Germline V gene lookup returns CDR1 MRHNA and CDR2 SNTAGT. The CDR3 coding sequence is TGTGCCAGCAGTAACCTACAGGGACTAGCGGGAGATTCCTACGAGCAGTACTTC. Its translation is CASSNLQGLAGDSYEQYF.

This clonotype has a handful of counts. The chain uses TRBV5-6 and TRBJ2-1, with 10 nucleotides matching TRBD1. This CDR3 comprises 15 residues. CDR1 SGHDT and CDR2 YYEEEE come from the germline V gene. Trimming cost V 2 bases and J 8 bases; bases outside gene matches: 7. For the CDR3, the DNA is TGTGCCAGCAGCTTCCGGGACAGGGGACGGCATGAGCAGTTCTTC. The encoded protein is CASSFRDRGRHEQFF.

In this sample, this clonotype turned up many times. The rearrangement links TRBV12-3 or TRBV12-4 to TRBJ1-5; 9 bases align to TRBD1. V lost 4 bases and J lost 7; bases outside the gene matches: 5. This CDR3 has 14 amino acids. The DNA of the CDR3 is TGTGCCAGCAGTTCAACAGGGGGCTGGCAGCCCCAGCATTTT. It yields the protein CASSSTGGWQPQHF.

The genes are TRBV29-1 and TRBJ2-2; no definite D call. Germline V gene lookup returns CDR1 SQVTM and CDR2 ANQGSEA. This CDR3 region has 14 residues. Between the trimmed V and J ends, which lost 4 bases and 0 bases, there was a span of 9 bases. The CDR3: CSVARSPNTGELFF. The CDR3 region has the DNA TGCAGCGTTGCTCGCAGCCCGAACACCGGGGAGCTGTTTTTT.

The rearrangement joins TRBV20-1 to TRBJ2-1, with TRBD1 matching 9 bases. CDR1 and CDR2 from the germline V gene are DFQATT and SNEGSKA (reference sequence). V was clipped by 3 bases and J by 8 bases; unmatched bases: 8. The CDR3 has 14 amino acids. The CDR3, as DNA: TGCAGTGCTAGTGTAACAGGGGGCGTCGATGAGCAGTTCTTC. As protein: CSASVTGGVDEQFF.

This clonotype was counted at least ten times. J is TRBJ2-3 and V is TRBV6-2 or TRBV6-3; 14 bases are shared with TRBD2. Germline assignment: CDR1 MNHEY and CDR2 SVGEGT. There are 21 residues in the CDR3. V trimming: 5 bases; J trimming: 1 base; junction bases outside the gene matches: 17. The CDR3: CASSPRGVTSGRAGRTDTQYF. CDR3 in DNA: TGTGCCAGCAGTCCCCGAGGGGTGACTAGCGGGAGGGCCGGACGCACAGATACGCAGTATTTT.

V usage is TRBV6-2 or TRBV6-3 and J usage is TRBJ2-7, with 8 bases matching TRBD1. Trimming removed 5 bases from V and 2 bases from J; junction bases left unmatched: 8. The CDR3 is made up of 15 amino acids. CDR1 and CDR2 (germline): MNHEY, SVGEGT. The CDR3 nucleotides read TGTGCCAGCAGTACGACGACAGGGGCCCCCTACGAGCAGTACTTC. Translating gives CASSTTTGAPYEQYF.

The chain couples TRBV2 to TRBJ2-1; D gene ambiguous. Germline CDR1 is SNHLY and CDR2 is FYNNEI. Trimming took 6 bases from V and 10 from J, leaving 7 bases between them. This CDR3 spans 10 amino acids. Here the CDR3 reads CASSLYEQFF. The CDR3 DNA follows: TGTGCCAGCAGCCTGTACGAGCAGTTCTTC. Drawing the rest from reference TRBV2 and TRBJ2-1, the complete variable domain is EPEVTQTPSHQVTQMGQEVILRCVPISNHLYFYWYRQILGQKVEFLVSFYNNEISEKSEIFDDQFSVERPDGSNFTLKIRSTKLEDSAMYFCASSLYEQFFGPGTRLTVL.

The CDR3 loop reads CASSRRESSYEQYF. Written as DNA, the CDR3 is TGTGCCAGCAGTCGCAGGGAGAGCTCCTACGAGCAGTACTTC. The genes are TRBV6-1 and TRBJ2-7; D may correspond to TRBD1 or TRBD2 (5 bases each). Trimming cost V 5 bases and J 0 bases, with 11 bases left between them. Germline loops: CDR1 MNHNS, CDR2 SASEGT. This CDR3 spans 14 amino acids.

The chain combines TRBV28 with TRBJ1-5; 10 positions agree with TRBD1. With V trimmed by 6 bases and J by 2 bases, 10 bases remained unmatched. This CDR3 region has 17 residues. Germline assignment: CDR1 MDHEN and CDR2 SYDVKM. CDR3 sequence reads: CASSPGQGSVGNQPQHF. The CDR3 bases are TGTGCCAGCAGCCCGGGACAGGGGTCGGTCGGCAATCAGCCCCAGCATTTT. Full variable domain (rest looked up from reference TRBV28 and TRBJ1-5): DVKVTQSSRYLVKRTGEKVFLECVQDMDHENMFWYRQDPGLGLRLIYFSYDVKMKEKGDIPEGYSVSREKKERFSLILESASTNQTSMYLCASSPGQGSVGNQPQHFGDGTRLSIL.

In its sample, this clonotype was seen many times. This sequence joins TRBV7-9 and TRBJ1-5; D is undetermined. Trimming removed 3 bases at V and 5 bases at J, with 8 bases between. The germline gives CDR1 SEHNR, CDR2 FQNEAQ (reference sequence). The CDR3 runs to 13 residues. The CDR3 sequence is CASSLHPDQPQHF. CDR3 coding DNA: TGTGCCAGCAGCTTGCATCCAGATCAGCCCCAGCATTTT.

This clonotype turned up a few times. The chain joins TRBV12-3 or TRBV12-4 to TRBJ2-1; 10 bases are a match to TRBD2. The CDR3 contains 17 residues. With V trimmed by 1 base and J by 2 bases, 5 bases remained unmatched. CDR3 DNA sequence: TGTGCCAGCAGTTTAGGTGGACTAGCGGTAGCCTACAATGAGCAGTTCTTC. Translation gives CASSLGGLAVAYNEQFF.

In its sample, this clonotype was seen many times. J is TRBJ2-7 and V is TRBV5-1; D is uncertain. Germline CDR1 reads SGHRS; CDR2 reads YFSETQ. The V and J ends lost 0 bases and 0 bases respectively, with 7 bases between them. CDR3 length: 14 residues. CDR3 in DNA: TGCGCCAGCAGCTTGGTTGCACCCTCCTACGAGCAGTACTTC. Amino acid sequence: CASSLVAPSYEQYF.

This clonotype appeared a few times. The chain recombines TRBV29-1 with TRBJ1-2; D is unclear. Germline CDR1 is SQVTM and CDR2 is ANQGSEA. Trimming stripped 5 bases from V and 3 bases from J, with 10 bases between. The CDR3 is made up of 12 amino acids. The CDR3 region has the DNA TGCAGCGTTCGGGTTGGGGACTATGGCTACACCTTC. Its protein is CSVRVGDYGYTF.

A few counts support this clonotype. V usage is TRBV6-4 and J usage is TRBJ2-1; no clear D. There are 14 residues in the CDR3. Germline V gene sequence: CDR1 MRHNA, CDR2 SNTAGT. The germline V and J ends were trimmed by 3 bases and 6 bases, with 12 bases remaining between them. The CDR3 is CASSEFDGSNEQFF. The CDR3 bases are TGTGCCAGCAGTGAATTTGATGGCAGCAATGAGCAGTTCTTC.

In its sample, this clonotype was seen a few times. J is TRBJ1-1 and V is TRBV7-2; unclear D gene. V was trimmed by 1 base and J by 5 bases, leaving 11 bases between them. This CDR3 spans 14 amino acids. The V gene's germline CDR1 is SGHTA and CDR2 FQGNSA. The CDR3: CASSLVGLGTEAFF. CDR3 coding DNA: TGTGCCAGCAGCTTAGTTGGGCTGGGGACTGAAGCTTTCTTT.

This CDR3 is CASRSPSMGAEQYF. The CDR3 DNA sequence: TGTGCCAGCAGGTCACCCTCAATGGGGGCCGAGCAGTACTTC. The V and J genes are TRBV7-2 and TRBJ2-7; weak D call: TRBD1 (6 bases). CDR1 and CDR2 from the germline V gene are SGHTA and FQGNSA. There are 14 residues in the CDR3. The V and J ends lost 6 bases and 6 bases respectively, with 18 bases between them.

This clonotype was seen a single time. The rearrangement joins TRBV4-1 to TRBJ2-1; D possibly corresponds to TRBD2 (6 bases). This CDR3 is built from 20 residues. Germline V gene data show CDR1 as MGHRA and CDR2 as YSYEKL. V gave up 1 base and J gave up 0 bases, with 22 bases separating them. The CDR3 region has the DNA TGCGCCAGCAGCCAAGGCCAAGGAGGCTGGCGGGGAAGCTCCTACAATGAGCAGTTCTTC. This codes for CASSQGQGGWRGSSYNEQFF.

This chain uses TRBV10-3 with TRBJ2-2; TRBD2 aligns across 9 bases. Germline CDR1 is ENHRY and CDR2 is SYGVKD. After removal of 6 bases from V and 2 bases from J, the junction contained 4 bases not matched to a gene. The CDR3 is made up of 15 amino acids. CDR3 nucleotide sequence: TGTGCCATCAGGGCCGGGACTAGCAACACCGGGGAGCTGTTTTTT. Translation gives CAIRAGTSNTGELFF.

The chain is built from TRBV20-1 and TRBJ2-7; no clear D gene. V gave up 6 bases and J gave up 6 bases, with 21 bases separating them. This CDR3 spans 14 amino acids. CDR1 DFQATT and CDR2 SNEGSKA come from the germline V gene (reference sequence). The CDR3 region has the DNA TGCAGTGCCCTCAGGCCGCAGAGGTCGGGCGAGCAGTACTTC. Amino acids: CSALRPQRSGEQYF.

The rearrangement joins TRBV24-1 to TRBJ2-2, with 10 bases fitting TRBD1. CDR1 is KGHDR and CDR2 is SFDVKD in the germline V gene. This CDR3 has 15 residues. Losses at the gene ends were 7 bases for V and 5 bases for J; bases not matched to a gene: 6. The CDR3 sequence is CATSPGQGWTGELFF. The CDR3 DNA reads TGTGCCACCAGCCCGGGACAGGGGTGGACCGGGGAGCTGTTTTTT.

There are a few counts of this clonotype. CDR3 in DNA: TGTGCCACCAGTGATTTGAGCAGGGGGAGGAACACCGGGGAGCTGTTTTTT. Encoded protein: CATSDLSRGRNTGELFF. The gene calls are TRBV24-1 and TRBJ2-2; 7 bases are a match to TRBD1. CDR1 and CDR2 from the germline V gene are KGHDR and SFDVKD. V trimming: 0 bases; J trimming: 1 base; junction bases outside the gene matches: 4. CDR3 length equals 17 residues.

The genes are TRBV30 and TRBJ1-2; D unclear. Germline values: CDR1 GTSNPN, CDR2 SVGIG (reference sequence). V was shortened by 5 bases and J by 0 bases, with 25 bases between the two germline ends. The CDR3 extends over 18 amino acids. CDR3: CAWGSSGQWAKPNYGYTF. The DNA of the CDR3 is TGTGCCTGGGGGTCGAGTGGTCAGTGGGCAAAACCTAACTATGGCTACACCTTC.

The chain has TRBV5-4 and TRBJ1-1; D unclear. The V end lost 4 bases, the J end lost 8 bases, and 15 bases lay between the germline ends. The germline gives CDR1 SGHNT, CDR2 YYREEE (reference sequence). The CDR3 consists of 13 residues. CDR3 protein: CASSRRDRTEAFF. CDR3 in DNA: TGTGCCAGCAGCAGAAGAGATAGAACGGAAGCTTTCTTT.